These 30 T cell receptor beta chains originate from one sample sequenced in a study of T cells in Graves' hyperthyroidism and ophthalmopathy. The TCR beta CDR3 regions underwent amplification using RNA transcripts as the source. The HTBI primer set drove a first-round RT-PCR of the TCR CDR3. One entry per CDR3 protein results from TCRdb running MiXCR on the multiplex PCR reads. There are some 300,000 distinct CDR3 sequences in the sample; 10% to 15% occur only once, and 7.8% lies in the top ten. The sample taken for sequencing was blood. The receptors originated from a woman aged 25 to 39 with Graves' hyperthyroidism that later progressed to Graves' ophthalmopathy.

This clonotype was counted many times. The chain links TRBV29-1 to TRBJ1-2, with 11 bases lining up with TRBD1. V lost 2 bases, J lost 4 bases, and 3 bases stayed unmatched. The CDR3 is 14 residues long. CDR1 and CDR2 from the germline V gene are SQVTM and ANQGSEA. The CDR3 loop is CSVERTGGTYGYTF. In nucleotides, the CDR3 is TGCAGCGTTGAAAGGACAGGGGGCACCTATGGCTACACCTTC. The variable domain in full, completed from reference TRBV29-1 and TRBJ1-2, reads SAVISQKPSRDICQRGTSLTIQCQVDSQVTMMFWYRQQPGQSLTLIATANQGSEATYESGFVIDKFPISRPNLTFSTLTVSNMSPEDSSIYLCSVERTGGTYGYTFGSGTRLTVV.

This sequence joins TRBV30 and TRBJ2-5; D is possibly TRBD2 (5 bases). The CDR3 spans 13 residues. CDR1 GTSNPN and CDR2 SVGIG come from the germline V gene (reference sequence). V shed 0 bases and J shed 9 bases, with 14 bases lying between them. CDR3 nucleotides: TGTGCCTGGAGTGTACGTCCCGACGGGGCCCAGTACTTC. It codes for CAWSVRPDGAQYF.

The chain carries TRBV24-1 and TRBJ2-3; D might be TRBD2 (6 bases). CDR3 length equals 15 residues. V gave up 1 base and J gave up 3 bases, with 10 bases separating them. Germline V lookup: CDR1 KGHDR, CDR2 SFDVKD. The CDR3 DNA sequence: TGTGCCACCAGTGATTTAGCGGGTGAAACAGATACGCAGTATTTT. Translation: CATSDLAGETDTQYF.

This clonotype was counted a few times. The V call is TRBV28, the J call TRBJ2-7; 8 bases are shared with TRBD2. The CDR3 extends over 13 amino acids. After removal of 6 bases from V and 4 bases from J, the junction contained 5 bases not matched to a gene. Germline CDR1 is MDHEN and CDR2 is SYDVKM. CDR3 bases: TGTGCCAGCAGGACGGGGGGGAGGTACGAGCAGTACTTC. It codes for CASRTGGRYEQYF.

The rearrangement links TRBV5-1 to TRBJ2-2, with D perhaps TRBD2 (5 bases). Trimming cost V 7 bases and J 0 bases, with 7 bases left between them. The CDR3 is made up of 13 amino acids. Germline V gene sequence: CDR1 SGHRS, CDR2 YFSETQ. CDR3 amino acids: CASEGTNTGELFF. In DNA, the CDR3 is TGCGCCAGCGAGGGTACGAACACCGGGGAGCTGTTTTTT.

About this clonotype: With a much larger clone just one base away, this may be a read error. V and J are TRBV6-1 and TRBJ1-2; D unresolved. This CDR3 has 14 amino acids. V was cut by 4 bases and J by 2 bases, with 11 bases left in between. In germline, CDR1 is MNHNS, CDR2 SASEGT. The CDR3 region has the DNA TGTGCCAGCAGTGGGGGAGCCGAAAACTATGGCTACACCTTC. Translation: CASSGGAENYGYTF.

This clonotype was detected ten times or more. The chain has TRBV20-1 and TRBJ2-3; D ambiguous. The V end lost 3 bases, the J end lost 2 bases, and 6 bases lay between the germline ends. The CDR3 loop spans 12 amino acids. The germline CDR1 and CDR2 sequences are DFQATT and SNEGSKA (reference sequence). The CDR3 protein is CSASPITDTQYF. The CDR3 nucleotides are TGCAGTGCTAGTCCTATCACAGATACGCAGTATTTT.

The table lists this clonotype with many counts. This chain uses TRBV7-9 with TRBJ2-1; 11 bases agree with TRBD2. The CDR3 contains 16 residues. With 6 bases clipped from V and 10 bases from J, the junction kept 14 bases outside the gene matches. Looked up from germline, CDR1 is SEHNR and CDR2 is FQNEAQ (reference sequence). CDR3 in DNA: TGTGCCAGCAGTCCCCCGACTAGCGGGATAATCAACGAGCAGTTCTTC. This translates into CASSPPTSGIINEQFF. Looking up the rest from reference TRBV7-9 and TRBJ2-1 gives the full variable domain: DTGVSQNPRHKITKRGQNVTFRCDPISEHNRLYWYRQTLGQGPEFLTYFQNEAQLEKSRLLSDRFSAERPKGSFSTLEIQRTEQGDSAMYLCASSPPTSGIINEQFFGPGTRLTVL.

This clonotype appeared a few times. The chain employs TRBV4-2 and TRBJ1-6; no clear D gene. Germline V gene lookup returns CDR1 LGHNA and CDR2 YNFKEQ. The CDR3 runs to 13 residues. Trimming took 0 bases from V and 9 from J, leaving 6 bases between them. The CDR3 loop is CASSQDSISPLHF. In nucleotides, the CDR3 is TGTGCCAGCAGCCAAGATTCGATTTCACCCCTCCACTTT.

The chain combines TRBV27 with TRBJ2-5, with D maybe TRBD2 (6 bases). The V end was cut by 0 bases, the J end by 10 bases, with 12 bases between. Germline V lookup: CDR1 MNHEY, CDR2 SMNVEV (reference sequence). This CDR3 has 13 residues. In DNA form, the CDR3 reads TGTGCCAGCAGTTTATCGCCACTAGCCGACCAGTACTTC. It codes for CASSLSPLADQYF.

The chain employs TRBV10-1 and TRBJ2-3; 9 bases line up with TRBD2. This CDR3 contains 16 residues. With V trimmed by 3 bases and J by 4 bases, 8 bases remained unmatched. Germline V CDR1 and CDR2: WNHNN, SYGVQD (reference sequence). CDR3 nucleotides: TGCGCCAGCAGTGAATCCAGCGGGGGGACACCAGATACGCAGTATTTT. It specifies CASSESSGGTPDTQYF.

In its sample, this clonotype was seen many times. The chain uses TRBV7-3 and TRBJ2-2, with no clear D. Deletions cut 1 base from V and 7 bases from J, with 7 bases between. The germline CDR1 and CDR2 sequences are SGHTA and FQGTGA. The CDR3 is made up of 13 amino acids. The chain's CDR3 is CASSLNQGGELFF. The CDR3 nucleotides read TGTGCCAGCAGCTTAAATCAAGGCGGGGAGCTGTTTTTT.

Turning to this clonotype: A much larger clone differs by one base, so this may be a read error. The chain carries TRBV7-9 and TRBJ1-1; D is undetermined. Per the germline V gene, CDR1 is SEHNR and CDR2 is FQNEAQ (reference sequence). Trimming stripped 7 bases from V and 0 bases from J, with 18 bases between. The CDR3 totals 16 residues. For the CDR3, the DNA is TGTGCCAGCATGGCATCAAGGGCGGGTATGAACACTGAAGCTTTCTTT. It encodes CASMASRAGMNTEAFF.

This clonotype was counted many times. The CDR3 here is CSARVLAGAGNEQYF. The CDR3 nucleotides read TGCAGTGCTAGAGTTCTAGCGGGAGCAGGGAACGAGCAGTACTTC. The chain has TRBV20-1 and TRBJ2-7; 10 bases map to TRBD2. The CDR3 covers 15 residues. The trim removed 1 base at V and 5 bases at J, leaving 8 bases unmatched. The germline V gene encodes CDR1 DFQATT and CDR2 SNEGSKA (reference sequence).

This clonotype was recorded at least ten times. The V and J genes are TRBV7-9 and TRBJ2-6; D may be TRBD2 (6 bases). CDR3 size: 14 residues. Trimming removed 5 bases at V and 1 base at J, with 6 bases between. Germline V gene data show CDR1 as SEHNR and CDR2 as FQNEAQ (reference sequence). CDR3 DNA: TGTGCCAGCAGCCGGGGGTCTGGGGCCAACGTCCTGACTTTC. It codes for CASSRGSGANVLTF.

This clonotype has ten or more counts. This chain connects TRBV4-3 to TRBJ1-5; D gene unclear. Trimming took off 0 bases at V and 9 bases at J, with 15 bases between the two ends. The CDR3 has 15 amino acids. Germline CDR1 reads LGHNA; CDR2 reads YSLEER. The CDR3 region has the DNA TGCGCCAGCAGCCAAGAGGACGGGCACCAGTGGCCCCAGCATTTT. Translated: CASSQEDGHQWPQHF.

Many counts were recorded for this clonotype. CDR3 sequence: CATSRDYGLAENTGELFF. CDR3 nucleotides: TGTGCCACCAGCAGAGATTACGGACTAGCGGAGAACACCGGGGAGCTGTTTTTT. V usage is TRBV15 and J usage is TRBJ2-2; 10 bases map to TRBD2. The V segment lost 0 bases and the J segment 1 base; nucleotides outside the gene matches: 5. CDR3 size: 18 residues. The V gene's germline CDR1 is LNHNV and CDR2 YYDKDF (reference sequence).

This clonotype was seen a single time. The gene calls are TRBV7-3 and TRBJ2-7, with 9 bases fitting TRBD2. The germline CDR1 and CDR2 sequences are SGHTA and FQGTGA. V shed 5 bases, J shed 4 bases, and the junction held 12 bases outside the gene matches. CDR3 length equals 16 residues. CDR3 protein: CASSHPAGGPAYEQYF. CDR3 in DNA: TGTGCCAGCAGCCATCCGGCGGGAGGGCCCGCTTACGAGCAGTACTTC.

This clonotype was counted many times. The gene calls are TRBV20-1 and TRBJ1-1; D is unclear. Trimming left V 7 bases short and J 0 bases short, with 12 bases between. Germline assignment: CDR1 DFQATT and CDR2 SNEGSKA (reference sequence). This CDR3 spans 13 amino acids. CDR3: CSVRDRLNTEAFF. CDR3 coding DNA: TGCAGTGTTAGGGATCGACTGAACACTGAAGCTTTCTTT.

This clonotype was seen only a few times. The genes are TRBV6-2 or TRBV6-3 and TRBJ1-5; a possible D gene is TRBD1 (6 bases). The V gene's germline CDR1 is MNHEY and CDR2 SVGEGT. V was trimmed by 9 bases and J by 6 bases, leaving 9 bases between them. The CDR3 runs to 11 residues. CDR3 sequence reads: CASGGGQPQHF. The CDR3 DNA sequence: TGTGCCAGTGGGGGCGGTCAGCCCCAGCATTTT.

Ten or more counts support this clonotype. V gene TRBV4-1 combines with J gene TRBJ2-7; the D gene is possibly TRBD2 (6 bases). In germline, CDR1 is MGHRA, CDR2 YSYEKL. V was shortened by 3 bases and J by 5 bases, with 14 bases between the two germline ends. This CDR3 contains 14 residues. The CDR3 nucleotides are TGCGCCAGCAGCCAGACTAGTGCTGTCGACGAGCAGTACTTC. It codes for CASSQTSAVDEQYF.

In its sample, this clonotype was seen many times. The chain has TRBV7-2 and TRBJ1-2, with TRBD1 identical over 11 bases. The CDR3 extends over 14 amino acids. Trimming at V came to 5 bases and at J to 8 bases, leaving 7 bases not matched to a gene. Germline V gene data show CDR1 as SGHTA and CDR2 as FQGNSA. CDR3 in DNA: TGTGCCAGCAGCCCGGACAGGGGGCGTCACGGCTACACCTTC. This translates into CASSPDRGRHGYTF.

This clonotype was observed a handful of times. One junction end disagrees with the germline gene, perhaps due to a read error. V gene TRBV11-2 combines with J gene TRBJ2-1; 8 bases align to TRBD2. Germline V gene sequence: CDR1 SGHAT, CDR2 FQNNGV. This CDR3 is built from 15 residues. CDR3 sequence (DNA): TGTGCCAGCAGTCAAGTAGCGGGACAAGGGAATGAGCAGTCCTTC. Amino acid sequence: CASSQVAGQGNEQSF.

Ten or more counts support this clonotype. This sequence joins TRBV4-1 and TRBJ2-3; D is unclear. The CDR3 length is 16 residues. Trimming cost V 0 bases and J 0 bases, with 10 bases left between them. Per the germline V gene, CDR1 is MGHRA and CDR2 is YSYEKL. CDR3 loop: CASSQDPHGSTDTQYF. The CDR3 nucleotides are TGCGCCAGCAGCCAAGACCCCCACGGGAGCACAGATACGCAGTATTTT.

This clonotype came up many times. The J gene is TRBJ2-1, the V gene TRBV11-2; 9 bases agree with TRBD1. There are 16 residues in the CDR3. Germline V gene data show CDR1 as SGHAT and CDR2 as FQNNGV. Germline trimming cut 5 bases from V and 6 bases from J; bases unmatched to any gene: 11. CDR3 protein: CASSPHPGQGFNEQFF. CDR3 DNA sequence: TGTGCCAGCAGCCCGCATCCGGGACAGGGTTTCAATGAGCAGTTCTTC.

This clonotype was observed many times. This chain uses TRBV5-6 with TRBJ2-5; 8 bases align to TRBD1. The CDR3 is made up of 15 amino acids. After removal of 5 bases from V and 5 bases from J, the junction contained 11 bases not matched to a gene. CDR1 and CDR2 (germline): SGHDT, YYEEEE. The DNA of the CDR3 is TGTGCCAGCAGTTCAACAGGGGGTGGAGGGGAGACCCAGTACTTC. This gives the protein CASSSTGGGGETQYF.

The chain carries TRBV25-1 and TRBJ2-5; the D gene is possibly TRBD1 (6 bases). V was clipped by 9 bases and J by 5 bases, with 13 bases between them. Germline assignment: CDR1 MGHDK and CDR2 SYGVNS. The CDR3 extends over 12 amino acids. CDR3 nucleotides: TGTGCCAGACAGGGCCCAGGGGAGACCCAGTACTTC. It specifies CARQGPGETQYF.

This clonotype was picked up many times. The chain carries TRBV20-1 and TRBJ2-7; 10 nucleotides align to TRBD1. The CDR3 has 15 residues. After removal of 3 bases from V and 6 bases from J, the junction contained 11 bases not matched to a gene. In germline, CDR1 is DFQATT, CDR2 SNEGSKA (reference sequence). The CDR3 sequence: CSARPVLGQGFEQYF. The CDR3 region has the DNA TGCAGTGCTAGGCCCGTGTTGGGACAGGGGTTCGAGCAGTACTTC.

This clonotype was recorded at least ten times. J is TRBJ2-1 and V is TRBV18; the D gene is possibly TRBD2 (5 bases). The germline V and J ends were trimmed by 4 bases and 0 bases, with 10 bases remaining between them. The germline CDR1 and CDR2 sequences are KGHSH and LQKENI. The CDR3 consists of 15 residues. CDR3 sequence: CASSQTRNSYNEQFF. Written as DNA, the CDR3 is TGTGCCAGCTCACAAACTAGAAACTCCTACAATGAGCAGTTCTTC.

This clonotype was detected a few times. The CDR3 nucleotides are TGTGCCAGCAGCCCCCGGGACTTGTCCTACGAGCAGTACTTC. Translating gives CASSPRDLSYEQYF. The V and J genes are TRBV7-9 and TRBJ2-7; possible D gene TRBD2, 6 bases. V lost 5 bases and J lost 1, with 12 bases in between. The CDR3 sequence is 14 residues long. Germline V gives CDR1 SEHNR, CDR2 FQNEAQ (reference sequence).